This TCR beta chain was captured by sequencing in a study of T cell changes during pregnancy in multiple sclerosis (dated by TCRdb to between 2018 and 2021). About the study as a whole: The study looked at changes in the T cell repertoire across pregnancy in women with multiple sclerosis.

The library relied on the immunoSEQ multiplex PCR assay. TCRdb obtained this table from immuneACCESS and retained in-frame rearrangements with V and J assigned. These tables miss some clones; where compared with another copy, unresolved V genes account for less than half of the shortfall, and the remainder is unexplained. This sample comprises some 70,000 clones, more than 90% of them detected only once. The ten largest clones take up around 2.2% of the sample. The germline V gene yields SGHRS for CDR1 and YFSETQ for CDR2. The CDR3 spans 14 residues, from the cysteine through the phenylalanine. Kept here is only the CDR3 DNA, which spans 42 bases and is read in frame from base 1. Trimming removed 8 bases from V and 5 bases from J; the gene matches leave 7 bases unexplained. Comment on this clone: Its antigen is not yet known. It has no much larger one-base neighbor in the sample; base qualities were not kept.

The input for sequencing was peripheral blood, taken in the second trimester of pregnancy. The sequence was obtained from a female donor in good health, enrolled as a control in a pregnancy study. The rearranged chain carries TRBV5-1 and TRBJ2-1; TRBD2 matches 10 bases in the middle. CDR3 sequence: CASDLAGDHNEQFF. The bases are TGCGCCAGTGACCTAGCGGGGGATCACAATGAGCAGTTCTTC.